This record covers a single T cell receptor (beta chain). Its target is not known. The sample originates from a study of OX40 agonist ivuxolimab in advanced cancers. Overall study results and limits: The antigen specificity of the peripheral T cells (those that were expanded) was not determined.

The method was immunoSEQ multiplex PCR; TCRdb's version includes in-frame clones alone and lacks a portion of them. Among approximately 76,000 clones listed, 88% were seen once. Individuals having autoimmune disease history or systemic immunosuppression were not enrolled. The V and J ends lost 5 bases and 1 base respectively, with 6 bases between them. The V gene's germline CDR1 is SQVTM and CDR2 ANQGSEA. The CDR3 has 12 amino acids. The chain combines TRBV29-1 with TRBJ2-1; D is uncertain. This specimen was CD4+ or CD8+ T cells sorted from blood, taken in a trial of the OX40 agonist ivuxolimab. The sequence was obtained from an adult with an advanced solid tumor such as melanoma, head and neck, liver or kidney cancer. CDR3 region: CSVWRSYNEQFF. CDR3 nucleotide sequence: TGCAGCGTTTGGCGGTCCTACAATGAGCAGTTCTTC.